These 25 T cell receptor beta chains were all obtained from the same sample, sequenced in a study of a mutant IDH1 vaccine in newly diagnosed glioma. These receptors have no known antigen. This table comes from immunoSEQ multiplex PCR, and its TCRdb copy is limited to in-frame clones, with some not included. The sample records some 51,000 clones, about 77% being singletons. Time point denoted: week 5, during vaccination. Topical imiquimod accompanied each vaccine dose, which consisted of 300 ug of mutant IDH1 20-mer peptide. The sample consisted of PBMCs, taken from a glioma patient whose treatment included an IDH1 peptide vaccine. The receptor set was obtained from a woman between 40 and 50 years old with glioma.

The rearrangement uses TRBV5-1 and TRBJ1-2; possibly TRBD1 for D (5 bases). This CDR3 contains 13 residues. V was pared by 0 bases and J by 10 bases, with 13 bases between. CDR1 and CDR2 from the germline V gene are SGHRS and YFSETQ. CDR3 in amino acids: CASSLGPDRPYTF. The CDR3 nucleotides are TGCGCCAGCAGCTTGGGGCCCGACAGACCCTACACCTTC. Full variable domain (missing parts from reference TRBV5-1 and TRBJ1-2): KAGVTQTPRYLIKTRGQQVTLSCSPISGHRSVSWYQQTPGQGLQFLFEYFSETQRNKGNFPGRFSGRQFSNSRSEMNVSTLELGDSALYLCASSLGPDRPYTFGSGTRLTVV.

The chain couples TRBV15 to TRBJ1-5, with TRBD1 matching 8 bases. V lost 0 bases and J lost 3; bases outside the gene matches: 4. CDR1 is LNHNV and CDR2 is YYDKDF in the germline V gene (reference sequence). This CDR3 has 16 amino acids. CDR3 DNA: TGTGCCACCAGCAGAGACCTGGGACAGGACAATCAGCCCCAGCATTTT. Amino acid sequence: CATSRDLGQDNQPQHF.

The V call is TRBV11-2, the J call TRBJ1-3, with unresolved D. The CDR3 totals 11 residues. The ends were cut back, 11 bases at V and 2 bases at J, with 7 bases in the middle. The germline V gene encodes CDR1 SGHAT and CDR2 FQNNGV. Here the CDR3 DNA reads TGTGCCTCCTTGGCTGGAAACACCATATATTTT. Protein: CASLAGNTIYF.

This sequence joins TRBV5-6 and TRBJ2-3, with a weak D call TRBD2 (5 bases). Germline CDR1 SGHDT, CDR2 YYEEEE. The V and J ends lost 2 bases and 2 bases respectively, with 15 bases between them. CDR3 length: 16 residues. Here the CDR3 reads CASSLPGLTDTDTQYF. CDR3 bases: TGTGCCAGCAGCTTACCCGGACTCACCGACACAGATACGCAGTATTTT.

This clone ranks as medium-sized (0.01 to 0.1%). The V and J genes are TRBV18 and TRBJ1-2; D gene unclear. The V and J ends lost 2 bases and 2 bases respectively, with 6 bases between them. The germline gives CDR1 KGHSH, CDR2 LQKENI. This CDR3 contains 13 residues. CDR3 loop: CASSPGGNYGYTF. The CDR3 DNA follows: TGTGCCAGCTCACCAGGCGGAAACTATGGCTACACCTTC.

The CDR3 DNA follows: TGTGCCAGTAGCCCGACAGCAAACTATGGCTACACCTTC. Its translation is CASSPTANYGYTF. The chain recombines TRBV19 with TRBJ1-2; D might be TRBD1 (5 bases). The V end was cut by 6 bases, the J end by 2 bases, with 10 bases between. There are 13 residues in the CDR3. Germline CDR1 LNHDA, CDR2 SQIVND (reference sequence).

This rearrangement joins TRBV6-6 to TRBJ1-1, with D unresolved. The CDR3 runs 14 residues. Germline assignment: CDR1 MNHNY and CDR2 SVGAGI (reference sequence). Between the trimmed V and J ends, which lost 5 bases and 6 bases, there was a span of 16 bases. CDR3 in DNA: TGTGCCAGCAGTCTGGGCGGGAGGGTGGCTGAAGCTTTCTTT. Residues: CASSLGGRVAEAFF.

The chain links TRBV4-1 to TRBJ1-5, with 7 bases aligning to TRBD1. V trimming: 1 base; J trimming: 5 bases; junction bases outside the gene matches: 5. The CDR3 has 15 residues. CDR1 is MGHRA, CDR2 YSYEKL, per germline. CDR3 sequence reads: CASSQGQGGYQPQHF. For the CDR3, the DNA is TGCGCCAGCAGCCAAGGTCAGGGGGGTTATCAGCCCCAGCATTTT.

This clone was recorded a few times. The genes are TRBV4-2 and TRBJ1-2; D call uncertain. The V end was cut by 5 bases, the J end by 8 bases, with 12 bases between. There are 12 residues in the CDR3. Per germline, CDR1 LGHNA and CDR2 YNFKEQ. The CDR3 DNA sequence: TGTGCCAGCAGCTTCGGACTGAAGGGCTACACCTTC. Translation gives CASSFGLKGYTF.

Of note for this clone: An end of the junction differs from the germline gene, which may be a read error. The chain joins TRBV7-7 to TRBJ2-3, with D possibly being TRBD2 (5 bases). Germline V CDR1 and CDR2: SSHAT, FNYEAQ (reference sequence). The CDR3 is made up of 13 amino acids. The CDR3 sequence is CASSLARTDTQYF. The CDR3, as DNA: TGTGCTAGCAGCTTAGCGCGAACAGATACGCAGTATTTT.

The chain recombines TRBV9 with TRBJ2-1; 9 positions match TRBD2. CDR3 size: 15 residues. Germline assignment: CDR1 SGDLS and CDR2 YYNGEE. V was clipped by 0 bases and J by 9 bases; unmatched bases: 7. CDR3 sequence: CASSVGGGGAIEQFF. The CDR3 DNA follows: TGTGCCAGCAGCGTAGGGGGCGGGGGGGCGATTGAGCAGTTCTTC. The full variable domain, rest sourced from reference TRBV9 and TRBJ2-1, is DSGVTQTPKHLITATGQRVTLRCSPRSGDLSVYWYQQSLDQGLQFLIQYYNGEERAKGNILERFSAQQFPDLHSELNLSSLELGDSALYFCASSVGGGGAIEQFFGPGTRLTVL.

In DNA form, the CDR3 reads TGTGCTAGTGGCCGGGGCGGCTCCCTTCGAGGGAAGACCCAGTACTTC. Protein sequence: CASGRGGSLRGKTQYF. The J gene is TRBJ2-5, the V gene TRBV12-5; D could derive from TRBD1 or TRBD2 (5 bases each). CDR3 length: 16 residues. Germline-derived CDR1 and CDR2 are LGHNT and FRNRAP. The germline V and J ends were trimmed by 6 bases and 6 bases, with 23 bases remaining between them.

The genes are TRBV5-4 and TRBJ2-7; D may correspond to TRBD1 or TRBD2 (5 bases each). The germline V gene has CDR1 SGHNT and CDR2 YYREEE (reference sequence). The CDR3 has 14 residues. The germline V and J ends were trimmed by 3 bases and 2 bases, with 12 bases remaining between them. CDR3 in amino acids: CASSYGTAPYEQYF. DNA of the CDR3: TGTGCCAGCAGCTATGGGACGGCTCCCTACGAGCAGTACTTC. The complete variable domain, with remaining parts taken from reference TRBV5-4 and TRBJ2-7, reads ETGVTQSPTHLIKTRGQQVTLRCSSQSGHNTVSWYQQALGQGPQFIFQYYREEENGRGNFPPRFSGLQFPNYSSELNVNALELDDSALYLCASSYGTAPYEQYFGPGTRLTVT.

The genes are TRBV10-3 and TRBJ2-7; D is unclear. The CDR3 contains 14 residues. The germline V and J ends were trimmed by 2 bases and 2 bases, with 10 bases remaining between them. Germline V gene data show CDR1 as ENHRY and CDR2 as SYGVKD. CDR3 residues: CAISELSETYEQYF. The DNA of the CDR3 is TGTGCCATCAGTGAGCTTTCTGAAACCTACGAGCAGTACTTC.

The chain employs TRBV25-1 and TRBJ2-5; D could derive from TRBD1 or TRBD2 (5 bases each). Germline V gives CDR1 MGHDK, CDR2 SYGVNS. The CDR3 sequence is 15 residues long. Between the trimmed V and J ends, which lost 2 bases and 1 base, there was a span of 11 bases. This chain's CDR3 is CASSEEGILQETQYF. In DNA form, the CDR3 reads TGTGCCAGCAGTGAAGAGGGGATCCTCCAAGAGACCCAGTACTTC.

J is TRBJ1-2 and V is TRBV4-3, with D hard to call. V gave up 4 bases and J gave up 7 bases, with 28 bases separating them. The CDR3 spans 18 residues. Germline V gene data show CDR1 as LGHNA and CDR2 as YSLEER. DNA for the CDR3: TGCGCCAGCAGCCGAACTACCTCTGGGGAGGGTCACCCCAGTGGCTACACCTTC. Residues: CASSRTTSGEGHPSGYTF.

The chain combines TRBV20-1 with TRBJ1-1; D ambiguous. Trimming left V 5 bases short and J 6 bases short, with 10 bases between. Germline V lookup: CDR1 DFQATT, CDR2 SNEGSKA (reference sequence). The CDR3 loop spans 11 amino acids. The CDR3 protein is CSAPGEAEAFF. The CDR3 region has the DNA TGCAGTGCTCCCGGGGAAGCTGAAGCTTTCTTT.

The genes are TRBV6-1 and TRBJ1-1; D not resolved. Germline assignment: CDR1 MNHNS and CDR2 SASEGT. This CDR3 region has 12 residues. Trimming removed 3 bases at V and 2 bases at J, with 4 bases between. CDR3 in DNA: TGTGCCAGCAGTGACCTAAACACTGAAGCTTTCTTT. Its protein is CASSDLNTEAFF.

DNA for the CDR3: TGTGCCAGCAGCGCCCTCGGGGGAGGCACAGATACGCAGTATTTT. This codes for CASSALGGGTDTQYF. V gene TRBV7-2 combines with J gene TRBJ2-3; D possibly corresponds to TRBD2 (6 bases). This CDR3 is built from 15 residues. Trimming shortened V by 5 bases and J by 1 base, and 13 bases separated the two germline ends. Germline CDR1 is SGHTA and CDR2 is FQGNSA.

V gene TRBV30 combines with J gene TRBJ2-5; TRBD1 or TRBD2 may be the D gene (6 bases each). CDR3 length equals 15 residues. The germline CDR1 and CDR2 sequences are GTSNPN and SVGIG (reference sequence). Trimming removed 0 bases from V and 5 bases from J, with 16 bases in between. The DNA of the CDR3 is TGTGCCTGGAGTGTACTTCGAGGGGGGAGGGAGACCCAGTACTTC. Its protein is CAWSVLRGGRETQYF.

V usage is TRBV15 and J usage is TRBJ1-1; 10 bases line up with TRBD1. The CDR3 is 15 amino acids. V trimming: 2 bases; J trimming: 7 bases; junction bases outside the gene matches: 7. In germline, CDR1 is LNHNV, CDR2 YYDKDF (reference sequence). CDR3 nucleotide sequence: TGTGCCACCAGCAGAACCGACAGGGGGCACGATGAAGCTTTCTTT. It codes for CATSRTDRGHDEAFF. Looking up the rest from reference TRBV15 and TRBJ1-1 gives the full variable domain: DAMVIQNPRYQVTQFGKPVTLSCSQTLNHNVMYWYQQKSSQAPKLLFHYYDKDFNNEADTPDNFQSRRPNTSFCFLDIRSPGLGDTAMYLCATSRTDRGHDEAFFGQGTRLTVV.

The CDR3 DNA sequence: TGTGCCAGCAGCCAATCATCCCGGGATTCACCCCTCCACTTT. It translates to CASSQSSRDSPLHF. This chain joins TRBV16 and TRBJ1-6, with D uncertain. V dropped 0 bases and J dropped 8 bases, with 8 bases sitting between them. CDR1 is KGHSY, CDR2 FQNENV, per germline. This CDR3 spans 14 amino acids.

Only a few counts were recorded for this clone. The CDR3 reads CASSPPPFRGIGYGYTF. As DNA, the CDR3 is TGTGCCAGTAGCCCTCCCCCGTTCAGGGGAATAGGCTATGGCTACACCTTC. The V gene is TRBV19, the J gene TRBJ1-2; maybe TRBD1 (6 bases). The V and J ends lost 6 bases and 4 bases respectively, with 24 bases between them. Germline assignment: CDR1 LNHDA and CDR2 SQIVND (reference sequence). The CDR3 totals 17 residues.

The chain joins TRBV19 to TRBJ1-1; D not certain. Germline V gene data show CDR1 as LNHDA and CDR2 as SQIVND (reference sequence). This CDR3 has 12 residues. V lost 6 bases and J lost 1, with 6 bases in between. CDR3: CASSLWNTEAFF. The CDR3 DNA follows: TGTGCCAGTAGCCTCTGGAACACTGAAGCTTTCTTT. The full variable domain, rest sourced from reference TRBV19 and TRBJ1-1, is DGGITQSPKYLFRKEGQNVTLSCEQNLNHDAMYWYRQDPGQGLRLIYYSQIVNDFQKGDIAEGYSVSREKKESFPLTVTSAQKNPTAFYLCASSLWNTEAFFGQGTRLTVV.

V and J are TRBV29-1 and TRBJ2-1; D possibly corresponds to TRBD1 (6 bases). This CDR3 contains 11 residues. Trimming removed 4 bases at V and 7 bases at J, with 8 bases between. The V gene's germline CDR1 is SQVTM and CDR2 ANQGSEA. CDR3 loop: CSVVRGNEQFF. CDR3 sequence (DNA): TGCAGCGTTGTCAGGGGAAATGAGCAGTTCTTC.